This TCR beta chain was retrieved from a study of blood T cell dynamics during melanoma immunotherapy. Overall study results and limits: Immune-effector CD8+ cells best matched cell-free DNA CDR3 sequences and were most clonal.

Time point specified: pre-treatment baseline. Response was assessed by RECIST 1.1 at 12 weeks, except a couple of rapid progressors. No patient had earlier systemic cancer treatment, concurrent immunosuppressants, or another active cancer. CDR1 is MNHEY and CDR2 is SVGAGI in the germline V gene. The V end lost 5 bases, the J end lost 6 bases, and 16 bases lay between the germline ends. CDR3 length equals 15 residues. About this clone: Its antigen is not known.

Repertoires were generated with immunoSEQ multiplex PCR, while TCRdb's copy carries only in-frame clones and drops some. The table includes around 13,000 clones, about 90% detected once. The TCR sequence derives from a human donor with melanoma. The material was effector memory CD8+ T cells from blood, obtained from a patient treated with checkpoint blockade. The V and J genes are TRBV6-5 and TRBJ2-2; a possible D gene is TRBD1 (6 bases). The CDR3 here is CASSKTGGWAGELFF. The CDR3 nucleotides read TGTGCCAGCAGTAAGACAGGAGGTTGGGCCGGGGAGCTGTTTTTT.